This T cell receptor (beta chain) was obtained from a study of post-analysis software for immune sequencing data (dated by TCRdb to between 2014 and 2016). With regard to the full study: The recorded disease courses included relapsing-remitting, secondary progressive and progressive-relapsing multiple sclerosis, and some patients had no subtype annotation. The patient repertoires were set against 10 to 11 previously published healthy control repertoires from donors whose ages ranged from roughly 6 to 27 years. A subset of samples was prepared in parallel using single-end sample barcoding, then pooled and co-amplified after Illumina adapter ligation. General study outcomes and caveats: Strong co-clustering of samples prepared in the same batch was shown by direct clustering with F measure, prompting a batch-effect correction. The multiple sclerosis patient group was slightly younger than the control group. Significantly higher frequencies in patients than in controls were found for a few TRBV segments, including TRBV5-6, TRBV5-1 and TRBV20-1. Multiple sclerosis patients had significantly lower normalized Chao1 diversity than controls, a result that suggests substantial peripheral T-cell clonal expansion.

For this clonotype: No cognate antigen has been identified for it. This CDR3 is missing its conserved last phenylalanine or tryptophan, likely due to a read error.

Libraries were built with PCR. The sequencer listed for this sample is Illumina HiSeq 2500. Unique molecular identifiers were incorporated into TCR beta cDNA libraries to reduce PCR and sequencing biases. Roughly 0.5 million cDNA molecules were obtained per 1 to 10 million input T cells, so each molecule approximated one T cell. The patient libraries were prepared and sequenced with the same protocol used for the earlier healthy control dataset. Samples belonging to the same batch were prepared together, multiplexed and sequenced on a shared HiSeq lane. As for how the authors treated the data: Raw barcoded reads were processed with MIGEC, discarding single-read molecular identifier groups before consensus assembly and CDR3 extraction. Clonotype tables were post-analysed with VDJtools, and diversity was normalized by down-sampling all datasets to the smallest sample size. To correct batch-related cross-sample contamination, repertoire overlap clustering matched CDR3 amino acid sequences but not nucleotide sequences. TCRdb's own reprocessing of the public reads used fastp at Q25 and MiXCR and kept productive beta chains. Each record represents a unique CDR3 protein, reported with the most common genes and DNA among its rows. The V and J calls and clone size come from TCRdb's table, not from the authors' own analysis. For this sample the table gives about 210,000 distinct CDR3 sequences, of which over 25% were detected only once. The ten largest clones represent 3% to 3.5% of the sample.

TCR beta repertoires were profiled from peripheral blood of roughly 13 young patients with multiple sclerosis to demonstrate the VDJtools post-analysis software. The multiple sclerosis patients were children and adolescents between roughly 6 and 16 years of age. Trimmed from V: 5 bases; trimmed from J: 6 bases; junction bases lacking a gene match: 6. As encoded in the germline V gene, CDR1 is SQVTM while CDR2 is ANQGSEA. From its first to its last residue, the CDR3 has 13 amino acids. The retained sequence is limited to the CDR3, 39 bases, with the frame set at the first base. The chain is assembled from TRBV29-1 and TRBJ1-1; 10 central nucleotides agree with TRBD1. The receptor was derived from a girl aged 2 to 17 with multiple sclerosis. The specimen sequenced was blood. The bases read TGCAGCGTTAAGGGACAGGGGCCTCCTGAAGCTTTCGTT. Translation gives CSVKGQGPPEAFV.